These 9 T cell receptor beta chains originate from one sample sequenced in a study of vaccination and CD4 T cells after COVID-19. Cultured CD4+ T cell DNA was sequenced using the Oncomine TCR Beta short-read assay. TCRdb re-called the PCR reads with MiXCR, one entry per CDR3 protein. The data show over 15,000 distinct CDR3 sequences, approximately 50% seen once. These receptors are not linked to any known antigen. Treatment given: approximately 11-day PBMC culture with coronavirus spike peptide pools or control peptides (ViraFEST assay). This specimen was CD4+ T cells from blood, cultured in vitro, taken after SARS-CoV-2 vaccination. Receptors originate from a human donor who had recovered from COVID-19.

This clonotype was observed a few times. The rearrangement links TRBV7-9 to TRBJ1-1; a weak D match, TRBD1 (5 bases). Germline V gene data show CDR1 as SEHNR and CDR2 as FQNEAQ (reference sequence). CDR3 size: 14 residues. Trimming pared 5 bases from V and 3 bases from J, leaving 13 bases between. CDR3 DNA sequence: TGTGCCAGCAGCCCAAGGGGCTCGGACACTGAAGCTTTCTTT. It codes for CASSPRGSDTEAFF.

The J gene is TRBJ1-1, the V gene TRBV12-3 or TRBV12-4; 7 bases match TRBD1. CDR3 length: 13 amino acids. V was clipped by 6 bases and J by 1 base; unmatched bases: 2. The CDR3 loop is CASSRQGNTEAFF. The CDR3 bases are TGTGCCAGCAGCCGACAGGGGAACACTGAAGCTTTCTTT.

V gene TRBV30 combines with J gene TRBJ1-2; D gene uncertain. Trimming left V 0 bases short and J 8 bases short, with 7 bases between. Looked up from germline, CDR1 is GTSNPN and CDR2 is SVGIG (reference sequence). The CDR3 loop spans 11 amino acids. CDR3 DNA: TGTGCCTGGAGTGTCCTGGAGGGCTACACCTTC. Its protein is CAWSVLEGYTF.

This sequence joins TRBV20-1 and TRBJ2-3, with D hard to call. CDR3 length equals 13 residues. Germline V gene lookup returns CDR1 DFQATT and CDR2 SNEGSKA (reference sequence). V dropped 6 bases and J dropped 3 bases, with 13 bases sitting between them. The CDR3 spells CSAIPPGTDTQYF. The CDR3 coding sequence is TGCAGTGCGATCCCCCCTGGGACAGATACGCAGTATTTT.

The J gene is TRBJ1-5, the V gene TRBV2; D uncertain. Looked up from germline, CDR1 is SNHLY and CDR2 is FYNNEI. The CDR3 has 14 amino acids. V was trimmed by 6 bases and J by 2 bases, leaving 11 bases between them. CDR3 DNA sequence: TGTGCCAGCAGAGAGGGTACAGGCAATCAGCCCCAGCATTTT. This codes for CASREGTGNQPQHF.

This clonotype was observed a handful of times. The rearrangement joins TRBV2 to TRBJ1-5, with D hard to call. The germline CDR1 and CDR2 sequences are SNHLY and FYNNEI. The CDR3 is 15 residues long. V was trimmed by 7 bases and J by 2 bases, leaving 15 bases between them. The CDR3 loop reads CASTELPGGNQPQHF. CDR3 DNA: TGTGCCAGCACCGAACTACCGGGCGGCAATCAGCCCCAGCATTTT.

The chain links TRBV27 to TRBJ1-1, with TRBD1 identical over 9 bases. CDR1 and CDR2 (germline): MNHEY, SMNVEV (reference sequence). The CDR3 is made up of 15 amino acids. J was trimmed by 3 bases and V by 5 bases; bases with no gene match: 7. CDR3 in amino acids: CASSPRTGVDTEAFF. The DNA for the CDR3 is TGTGCCAGCAGTCCAAGGACAGGGGTCGACACTGAAGCTTTCTTT.

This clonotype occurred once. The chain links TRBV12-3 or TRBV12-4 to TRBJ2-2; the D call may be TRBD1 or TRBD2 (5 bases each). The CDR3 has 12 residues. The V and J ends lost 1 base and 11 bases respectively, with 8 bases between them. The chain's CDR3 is CASSLVGVELFF. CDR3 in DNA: TGTGCCAGCAGTTTAGTGGGGGTCGAGCTGTTTTTT.

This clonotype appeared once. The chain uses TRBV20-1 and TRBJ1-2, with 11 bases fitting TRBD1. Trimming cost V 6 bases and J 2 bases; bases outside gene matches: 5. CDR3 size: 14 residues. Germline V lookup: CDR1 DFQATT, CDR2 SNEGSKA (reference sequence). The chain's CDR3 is CSAAGQGANYGYTF. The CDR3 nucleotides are TGCAGTGCCGCCGGACAGGGGGCGAACTATGGCTACACCTTC.